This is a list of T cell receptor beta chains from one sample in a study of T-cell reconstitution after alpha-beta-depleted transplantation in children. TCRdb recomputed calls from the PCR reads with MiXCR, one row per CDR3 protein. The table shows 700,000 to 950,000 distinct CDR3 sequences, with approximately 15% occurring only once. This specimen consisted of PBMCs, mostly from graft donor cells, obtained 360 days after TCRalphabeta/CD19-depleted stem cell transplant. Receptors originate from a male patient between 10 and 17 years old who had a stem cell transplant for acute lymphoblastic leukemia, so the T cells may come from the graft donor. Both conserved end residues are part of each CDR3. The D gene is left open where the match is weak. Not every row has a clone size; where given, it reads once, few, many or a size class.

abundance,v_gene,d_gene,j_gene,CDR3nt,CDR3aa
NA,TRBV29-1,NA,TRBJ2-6,TGCAGCGTTGCCGGCTGGGCCAACGTCCTGACTTTC,CSVAGWANVLTF
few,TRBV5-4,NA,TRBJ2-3,TGTGCCAGCAGCTTGGCGGACCCCACAGATACGCAGTATTTT,CASSLADPTDTQYF
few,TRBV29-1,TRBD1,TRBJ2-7,TGCAGCTTTTCAACCGCGGACAGGTTGCACGAGCAGTACTTC,CSFSTADRLHEQYF
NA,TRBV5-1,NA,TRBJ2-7,TGCGCCAGCAGCCTCGGATACCCCTACGAGCAGTACTTC,CASSLGYPYEQYF
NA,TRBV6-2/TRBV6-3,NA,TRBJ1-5,TGTGCCAGCAGTTACTCGAGGGATCAGCCCCAGCATTTT,CASSYSRDQPQHF
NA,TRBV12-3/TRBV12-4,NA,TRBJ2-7,TGTGCCAGCAGTCCGCACAGGGCCCCCTACGAGCAGTACTTC,CASSPHRAPYEQYF
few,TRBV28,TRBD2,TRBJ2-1,TGTGCCAGCAGAGGAACTACGGGACTAGATACTCTATTCTCCTACAATGAGCAGTTCTTC,CASRGTTGLDTLFSYNEQFF
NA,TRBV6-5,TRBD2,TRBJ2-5,TGTGCCAGCAGTTACGAGACGGGAGGTGTAGGGGAGACCCAGTACTTC,CASSYETGGVGETQYF
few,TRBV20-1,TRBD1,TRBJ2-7,TGCAGTGCTAGTGTAGGGACAGGGGCCTACGAGCAGTACTTC,CSASVGTGAYEQYF
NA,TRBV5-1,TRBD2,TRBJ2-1,TGCGCCAGCAGCGTAACAGACTCAGGACGGGGGGGGACCTACAATGAGCAGTTCTTC,CASSVTDSGRGGTYNEQFF
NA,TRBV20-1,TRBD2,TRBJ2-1,TGCAGTGCTAGAGGCGGGACTAGCGGAGGAAGGGATGAGCAGTTCTTC,CSARGGTSGGRDEQFF
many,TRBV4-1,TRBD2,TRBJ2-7,TGCGCCAGCAGCCTTCAGGCGGGAGGGCCCTACGAGCAGTACTTC,CASSLQAGGPYEQYF
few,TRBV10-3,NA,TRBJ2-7,TGTGCCATCAGCGGTCGGGCATACGAGCAGTACTTC,CAISGRAYEQYF
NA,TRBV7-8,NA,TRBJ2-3,TGTGCCAGCAGCTTACAGGCAGGAGATACGCAGTATTTT,CASSLQAGDTQYF
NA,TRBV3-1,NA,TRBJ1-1,TGTGCCAGCAGCCAAGGGATCCTGAACACTGAAGCTTTCTTT,CASSQGILNTEAFF
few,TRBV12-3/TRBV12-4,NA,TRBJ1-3,TGTGCCGGACACGCGGGGACAGGAAACACCATATATTTT,CAGHAGTGNTIYF
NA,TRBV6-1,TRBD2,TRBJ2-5,TGTGCCAGCAGGCCGGGGGGAGGAGAGACCCAGTACTTC,CASRPGGGETQYF
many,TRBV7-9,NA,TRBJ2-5,TGTGCCAGCAGCTGGGACCAAGAGACCCAGTACTTC,CASSWDQETQYF
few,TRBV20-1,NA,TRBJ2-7,TGCAGTGTCAAGCGGCATCGGGGAAGCTACGAGCAGTACTTC,CSVKRHRGSYEQYF
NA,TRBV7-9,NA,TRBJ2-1,TGTGCCAGCAGCGACGGACTTGAGTCCTACAATGAGCAGTTCTTC,CASSDGLESYNEQFF
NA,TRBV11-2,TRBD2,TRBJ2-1,TGTGCCAGCACCTCTGTCCGGGAGGGTTTCTACAATGAGCAGTTCTTC,CASTSVREGFYNEQFF
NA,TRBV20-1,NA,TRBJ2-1,TGCAGTGCTAGCGGGGCCTACAATGAGCAGTTCTTC,CSASGAYNEQFF
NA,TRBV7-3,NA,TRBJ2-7,TGTGCCAGCAGCTTAAATGGGCAGGGGTCCCTCTACGAGCAGTACTTC,CASSLNGQGSLYEQYF
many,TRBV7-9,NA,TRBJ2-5,TGTGCCAGCAGCTACCTATCCTTCCAAGAGACCCAGTACTTC,CASSYLSFQETQYF
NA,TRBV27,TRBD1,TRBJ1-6,TGTGCCAGCAGTTTATGGGGACAGGGTTATAATTCACCCCTCCACTTT,CASSLWGQGYNSPLHF
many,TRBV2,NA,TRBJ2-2,TGTGCCAGCAGGGGTGCCGGGGAGCTGTTTTTT,CASRGAGELFF
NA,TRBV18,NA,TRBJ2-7,TGTGCCAGCTCACCAAAGACTTTCTACGAGCAGTACTTC,CASSPKTFYEQYF
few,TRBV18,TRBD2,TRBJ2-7,TGTGCCAGCTCACACAGACGGACTAGCGGAGGGATCTACGAGCAGTACTTC,CASSHRRTSGGIYEQYF
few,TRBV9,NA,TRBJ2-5,TGTGCCAGCAGCCGACAGATACAAGAGACCCAGTACTTC,CASSRQIQETQYF
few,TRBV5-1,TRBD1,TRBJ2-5,TGCGCCAGCTCACTAGGGACAGCAGAGACCCAGTACTTC,CASSLGTAETQYF
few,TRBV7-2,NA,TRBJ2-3,TGTGCCAGCAGCTGGACTACCCCAGATACGCAGTATTTT,CASSWTTPDTQYF
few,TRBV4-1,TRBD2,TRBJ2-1,TGCGCCAGCAGCCCCCTAGGACTAGCGGAGCAGTTCTTC,CASSPLGLAEQFF
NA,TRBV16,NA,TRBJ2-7,TGTGCCAGCAGCCCCACCCTAGGATCCTACGAGCAGTACTTC,CASSPTLGSYEQYF